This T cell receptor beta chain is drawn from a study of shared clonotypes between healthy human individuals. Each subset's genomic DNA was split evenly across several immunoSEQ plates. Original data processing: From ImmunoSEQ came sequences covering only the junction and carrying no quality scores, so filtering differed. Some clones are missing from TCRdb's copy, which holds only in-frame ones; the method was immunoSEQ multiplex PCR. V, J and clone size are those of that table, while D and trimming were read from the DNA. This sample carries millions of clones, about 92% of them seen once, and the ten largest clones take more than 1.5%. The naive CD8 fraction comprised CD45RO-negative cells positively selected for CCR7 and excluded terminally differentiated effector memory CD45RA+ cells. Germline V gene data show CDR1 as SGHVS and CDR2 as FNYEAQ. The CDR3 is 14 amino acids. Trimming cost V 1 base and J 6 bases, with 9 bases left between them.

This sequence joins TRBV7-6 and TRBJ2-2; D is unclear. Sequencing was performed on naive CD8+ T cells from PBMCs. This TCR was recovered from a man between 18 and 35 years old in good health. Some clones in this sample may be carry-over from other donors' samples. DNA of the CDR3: TGTGCCAGCAGCTTAGAGCAACCCCCCGGGGAGCTGTTTTTT. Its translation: CASSLEQPPGELFF.